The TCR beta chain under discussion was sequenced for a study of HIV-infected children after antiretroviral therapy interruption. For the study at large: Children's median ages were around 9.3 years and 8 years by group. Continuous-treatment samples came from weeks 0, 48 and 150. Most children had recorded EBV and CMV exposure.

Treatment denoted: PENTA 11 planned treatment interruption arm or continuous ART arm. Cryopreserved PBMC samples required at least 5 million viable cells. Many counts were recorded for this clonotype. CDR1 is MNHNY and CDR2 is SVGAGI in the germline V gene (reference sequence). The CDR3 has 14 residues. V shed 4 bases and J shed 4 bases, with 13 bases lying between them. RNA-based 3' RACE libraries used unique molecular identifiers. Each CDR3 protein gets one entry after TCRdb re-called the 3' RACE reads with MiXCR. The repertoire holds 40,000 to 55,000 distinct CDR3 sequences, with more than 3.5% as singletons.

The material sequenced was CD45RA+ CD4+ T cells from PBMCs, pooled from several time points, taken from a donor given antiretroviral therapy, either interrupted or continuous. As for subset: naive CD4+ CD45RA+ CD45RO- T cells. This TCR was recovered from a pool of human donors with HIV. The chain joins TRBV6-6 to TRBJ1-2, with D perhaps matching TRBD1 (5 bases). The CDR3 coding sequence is TGTGCCAGCAGTTTCAGGGATCGGAGCTATGGCTACACCTTC. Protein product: CASSFRDRSYGYTF.